Reported below is one T cell receptor beta chain. What it binds is unknown. This CDR3 spans 16 amino acids. With 1 base clipped from V and 3 bases from J, the junction kept 9 bases outside the gene matches. From germline, CDR1 is SGHDT and CDR2 YYEEEE. As the sequencing template, cDNA was produced by extracting RNA and reverse transcribing it. Only in-frame clones appear in the TCRdb table, and some are missing; sequencing was by immunoSEQ multiplex PCR. The table shows fewer than 250,000 clones, with more than 55% occurring only once. These data come from a study of CD8+ T cells in alopecia areata. Study-wide results and caveats: Scalp clonality and expanded CD8+ clones among the top 100 showed significant decreases with tofacitinib.

Treatment meaning: oral pan-JAK inhibitor, 5-10 mg twice daily. Obtained from alopecia areata patients were lesional scalp punch biopsies along with peripheral blood. The sequencing used CD4+ T cells sorted from blood, collected between weeks 49 and 50, from a patient treated with tofacitinib. The chain uses TRBV5-6 and TRBJ1-1; 7 positions agree with TRBD1. The receptor comes from a human donor with alopecia areata. Written as DNA, the CDR3 is TGTGCCAGCAGCTTGAGGGGGCGGCAATGGGACACTGAAGCTTTCTTT. Its translation: CASSLRGRQWDTEAFF.